The next 3 T cell receptor beta chains were all read from a single sample in a study of blood T cell repertoires in COVID-19. Generated by immunoSEQ multiplex PCR, the TCRdb table keeps only in-frame clones and is missing some. Of some 220,000 clones in the sample, 75% to 85% are singletons; the top ten hold around 5.9%. Sequenced sample: peripheral blood. These receptors all stem from a human donor in a cohort sampled during active COVID-19.

The chain couples TRBV6-5 to TRBJ1-1; TRBD1 matches at 7 bases. Unmatched junction bases numbered 9, after V lost 7 bases and J lost 1 base. The CDR3 is 15 residues long. From germline, CDR1 is MNHEY and CDR2 SVGAGI. CDR3 amino acids: CASNPIDRANTEAFF. The CDR3 DNA sequence: TGTGCCAGCAACCCGATTGACAGGGCGAACACTGAAGCTTTCTTT.

V and J are TRBV28 and TRBJ1-2; TRBD1 aligns across 12 bases. Germline V gene sequence: CDR1 MDHEN, CDR2 SYDVKM. CDR3 length: 14 residues. V lost 11 bases, J lost 8 bases, and 12 bases stayed unmatched. DNA for the CDR3: TGTGCCGAATCCCGGGACAGGGGGCCCGACGGCTACACCTTC. It codes for CAESRDRGPDGYTF.

The rearrangement uses TRBV18 and TRBJ2-7, with TRBD1 matching over 11 bases. Germline values: CDR1 KGHSH, CDR2 LQKENI. V was clipped by 3 bases and J by 5 bases; unmatched bases: 0. The CDR3 runs to 13 residues. Here the CDR3 reads CASSPGQGDEQYF. The CDR3 DNA sequence: TGTGCCAGCTCACCGGGACAGGGGGACGAGCAGTACTTC. Drawing the rest from reference TRBV18 and TRBJ2-7, the complete variable domain is NAGVMQNPRHLVRRRGQEARLRCSPMKGHSHVYWYRQLPEEGLKFMVYLQKENIIDESGMPKERFSAEFPKEGPSILRIQQVVRGDSAAYFCASSPGQGDEQYFGPGTRLTVT.